Listed below are T cell receptor beta chains from one sample, sequenced in a study of blood T cell repertoires in COVID-19. Method: immunoSEQ multiplex PCR; TCRdb's copy keeps in-frame clones and lacks some. The sample holds around 100,000 clones, 84% seen once. The specimen sequenced was peripheral blood. The receptor source for this set is a man aged 55 to 70 with acute or convalescent COVID-19. Both conserved end residues are part of each CDR3. The D gene is left open where the match is weak. The size field is filled for only some rows; it gives once, few, many or a size class.

clone_size j_call d_call v_call cdr3_aa cdr3_nt
- TRBJ2-3 TRBD2 TRBV3-1/TRBV3-2 CASSQGGAGGLTDTQYF TGTGCCAGCAGCCAAGGAGGAGCGGGGGGGCTCACAGATACGCAGTATTTT
- TRBJ1-4 TRBD1 TRBV7-9 CASSLTGQAEKLFF TGTGCCAGCAGCTTAACGGGACAGGCCGAAAAACTGTTTTTT
- TRBJ1-2 - TRBV6-2/TRBV6-3 CASSSGYGYTF TGTGCCAGCAGCTCAGGGTATGGCTACACCTTC
- TRBJ1-4 TRBD1 TRBV5-6 CASSLYQTGLGNEKLFF TGTGCCAGCAGCCTTTATCAGACAGGGCTAGGGAATGAAAAACTGTTTTTT
- TRBJ1-2 TRBD1 TRBV24-1 CATSENPGQGVYGYTF TGTGCCACCAGTGAAAACCCGGGACAGGGGGTATATGGCTACACCTTC
- TRBJ1-4 - TRBV30 CAWSQQGNEKLFF TGTGCCTGGAGTCAACAGGGTAATGAAAAACTGTTTTTT
once TRBJ2-3 TRBD2 TRBV5-1 CASSLVAGGPPDTQYF TGCGCCAGCAGCTTGGTTGCGGGGGGGCCGCCAGATACGCAGTATTTT
- TRBJ1-6 TRBD1 TRBV19 CASSAGGKNSPLHF TGTGCCAGTAGCGCAGGGGGGAAGAATTCACCCCTCCACTTT
- TRBJ1-2 TRBD1 TRBV2 CASRLDRGNYGYTF TGTGCCAGCAGGCTCGACAGGGGAAACTATGGCTACACCTTC
- TRBJ2-1 TRBD2 TRBV7-6 CASSILGTSGGVDEQFF TGTGCCAGCAGCATACTGGGGACTAGCGGGGGGGTCGATGAGCAGTTCTTC
- TRBJ1-2 - TRBV4-1 CASSHADGTGNYGYTF TGCGCCAGCAGCCATGCTGACGGTACAGGGAACTATGGCTACACCTTC
few TRBJ2-1 - TRBV24-1 CATSDPTGTSYNEQFF TGTGCCACCAGTGATCCCACAGGGACCTCCTACAATGAGCAGTTCTTC
- TRBJ1-1 - TRBV21-1 CASTPGDMNTEAFF TGTGCCAGCACCCCGGGGGATATGAACACTGAAGCTTTCTTT
- TRBJ1-4 - TRBV5-8 CASSLEVGDEKLFF TGTGCCAGCAGCTTGGAGGTCGGGGATGAAAAACTGTTTTTT
- TRBJ1-5 TRBD1 TRBV5-1 CASSLGQGGQPQHF TGCGCCAGCAGCTTGGGACAGGGTGGACAGCCCCAGCATTTT
- TRBJ1-2 TRBD1 TRBV7-3 CASSPGTGEYGYTF TGTGCCAGCAGCCCCGGGACAGGGGAATATGGCTACACCTTC
few TRBJ1-3 - TRBV5-1 CASSFDGGSGNTIYF TGCGCCAGCAGCTTTGACGGAGGTTCTGGAAACACCATATATTTT
- TRBJ1-2 TRBD1 TRBV28 CASSHIDREVYGYTF TGTGCCAGCAGCCACATCGACAGGGAGGTCTATGGCTACACCTTC
- TRBJ2-7 TRBD1 TRBV5-6 CASSSWDSPYEQYF TGTGCCAGCAGCTCCTGGGACAGCCCCTACGAGCAGTACTTC
- TRBJ1-6 TRBD1 TRBV19 CASSTAPGTGFNSPLHF TGTGCCAGTAGTACCGCCCCCGGGACAGGGTTCAATTCACCCCTCCACTTT
- TRBJ1-2 TRBD1 TRBV10-3 CAISPPGGANGYTF TGTGCCATCAGTCCCCCAGGGGGCGCGAATGGCTACACCTTC
- TRBJ2-7 TRBD1 TRBV29-1 CSVDTGQATYEQYF TGCAGCGTTGACACGGGACAGGCCACCTACGAGCAGTACTTC
- TRBJ1-5 TRBD1 TRBV7-2 CASSYRQGSQPQHF TGTGCCAGCAGCTATAGACAGGGATCACAGCCCCAGCATTTT
- TRBJ2-7 TRBD2 TRBV7-3 CASSLGNSGADEQYF TGTGCCAGCAGCTTAGGGAATAGCGGGGCGGACGAGCAGTACTTC
- TRBJ2-1 TRBD1 TRBV5-4 CAILRTGRNEQFF TGTGCCATTCTTCGGACAGGGCGCAATGAGCAGTTCTTC
- TRBJ1-2 TRBD1 TRBV7-2 CASSLRPRQGGYTF TGTGCCAGCAGCTTACGGCCCCGACAGGGAGGCTACACCTTC
few TRBJ2-3 TRBD2 TRBV19 CASRPRLAGVRDTQYF TGTGCCAGTAGACCACGACTAGCGGGGGTAAGAGATACGCAGTATTTT
- TRBJ1-5 - TRBV11-3 CARQDYSNQPQHF TGTGCCAGACAGGATTATAGCAATCAGCCCCAGCATTTT